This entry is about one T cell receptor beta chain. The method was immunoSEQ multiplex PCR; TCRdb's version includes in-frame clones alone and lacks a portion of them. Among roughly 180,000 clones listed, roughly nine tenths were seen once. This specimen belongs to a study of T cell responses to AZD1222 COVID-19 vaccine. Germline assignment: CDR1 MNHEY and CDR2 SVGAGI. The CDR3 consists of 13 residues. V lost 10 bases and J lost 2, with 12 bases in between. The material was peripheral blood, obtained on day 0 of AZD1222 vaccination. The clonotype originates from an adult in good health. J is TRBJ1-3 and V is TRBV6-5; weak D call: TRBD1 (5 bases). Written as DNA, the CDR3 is TGTGCCACCCACGAAGGGGCTGGAAACACCATATATTTT. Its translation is CATHEGAGNTIYF.